These 15 T cell receptor beta chains originate from one sample sequenced in a study of spatial heterogeneity in lung cancer. Using its own MiXCR run on the 5' RACE reads, TCRdb lists one record per CDR3 protein. The data contain about 10,000 distinct CDR3 sequences, under 25% of them singletons. The time point is: blood at routine non-recurrence follow-up after resection. The specimen was PBMCs, collected at follow-up. These receptors came from a male donor with early-stage non-small cell lung cancer.

This clonotype came up a few times. The chain joins TRBV21-1 to TRBJ2-7. TRBV21-1 is a pseudogene. This CDR3 region has 10 residues. The CDR3 sequence is CASSHGEQYF. The CDR3, as DNA: TGTGCCAGCAGCCACGGCGAGCAGTACTTC.

This clonotype showed up many times. The chain carries TRBV11-2 and TRBJ2-5, with D perhaps being TRBD1 or TRBD2 (5 bases each). V lost 5 bases and J 5 bases, leaving 18 bases between the germline ends. The CDR3 sequence is 15 residues long. In germline, CDR1 is SGHAT, CDR2 FQNNGV. The CDR3 nucleotides are TGTGCCAGCAGCCCCGGGGCCCAAAAAGGGGAGACCCAGTACTTC. Translation gives CASSPGAQKGETQYF.

In this sample, this clonotype turned up many times. J is TRBJ2-1 and V is TRBV18, with TRBD2 identical over 8 bases. With 6 bases clipped from V and 6 bases from J, the junction kept 7 bases outside the gene matches. The CDR3 spans 14 residues. From germline, CDR1 is KGHSH and CDR2 LQKENI. CDR3 nucleotides: TGTGCCAGCTCGAGAGGACTAGCAAGCAATGAGCAGTTCTTC. Amino acid sequence: CASSRGLASNEQFF.

In its sample, this clonotype was seen many times. The CDR3 sequence: CASSLDVVRSYNEQFF. CDR3 bases: TGTGCCAGCAGCTTAGACGTAGTTCGGTCCTACAATGAGCAGTTCTTC. The chain links TRBV7-2 to TRBJ2-1; D call uncertain. CDR1 SGHTA and CDR2 FQGNSA come from the germline V gene. Trimming took 1 base from V and 1 from J, leaving 11 bases between them. The CDR3 has 16 residues.

The genes are TRBV11-1 and TRBJ1-1, with 9 bases identical to TRBD1. The CDR3 runs to 13 residues. The germline gives CDR1 SGHAT, CDR2 FQDESV (reference sequence). The trim removed 3 bases at V and 7 bases at J, leaving 3 bases unmatched. This chain's CDR3 is CASSLDRGIEAFF. In DNA form, the CDR3 reads TGTGCCAGCAGCTTGGACAGGGGTATTGAAGCTTTCTTT.

The sample holds many counts of this clonotype. The chain employs TRBV21-1 and TRBJ1-5; the DNA was not compared with TRBD1, the D call given in the table. TRBV21-1 is termed a pseudogene. The CDR3 loop spans 18 amino acids. The CDR3 DNA sequence: TGTGCCAGCAGCAAATTCACAGACAGGGGAATTAGCAATCAGCCCCAGCATTTT. Encoded protein: CASSKFTDRGISNQPQHF.

This clonotype occurred a few times. J is TRBJ1-5 and V is TRBV6-2 or TRBV6-3, with TRBD1 matching 8 bases. The CDR3 consists of 13 residues. V dropped 5 bases and J dropped 8; count of bases not matched to a gene: 5. Germline lookup yields CDR1 MNHEY and CDR2 SVGEGT. DNA for the CDR3: TGTGCCAGCAGTAGGCAGGGGGCTGAGCCCCAGCATTTT. This codes for CASSRQGAEPQHF.

This clonotype was counted many times. The V gene is TRBV5-6, the J gene TRBJ1-2; TRBD1 is a possible D gene (6 bases). This CDR3 is built from 15 residues. V was cut by 3 bases and J by 2 bases, with 14 bases left in between. Germline V gives CDR1 SGHDT, CDR2 YYEEEE. CDR3 protein: CASSSGAGLNYGYTF. CDR3 nucleotides: TGTGCCAGCAGCTCGGGGGCGGGGCTCAACTATGGCTACACCTTC.

There are many counts of this clonotype. This rearrangement joins TRBV6-1 to TRBJ1-3; D uncertain. Germline assignment: CDR1 MNHNS and CDR2 SASEGT. CDR3 length equals 17 residues. V shed 5 bases and J shed 0 bases, with 17 bases lying between them. The CDR3 here is CASSSRITPSSGNTIYF. The CDR3 bases are TGTGCCAGCAGTTCTCGAATTACACCAAGCTCTGGAAACACCATATATTTT.

There are many counts of this clonotype. The chain recombines TRBV6-1 with TRBJ2-3; the D gene is possibly TRBD2 (5 bases). The CDR3 sequence is 15 residues long. Germline CDR1 and CDR2: MNHNS and SASEGT. V lost 4 bases, J lost 3 bases, and 14 bases lay in between. The DNA for the CDR3 is TGTGCCAGCAGTGCCCTCCCCGGAGGAACAGATACGCAGTATTTT. Protein: CASSALPGGTDTQYF.

This clonotype was seen at least ten times. The gene calls are TRBV7-2 and TRBJ2-7; TRBD1 or TRBD2 may be the D gene (5 bases each). The CDR3 totals 16 residues. Trimming took 5 bases from V and 3 from J, leaving 20 bases between them. Per the germline V gene, CDR1 is SGHTA and CDR2 is FQGNSA. CDR3 region: CASSPGGGTPGYEQYF. The CDR3 DNA follows: TGTGCCAGCAGCCCCGGAGGTGGGACCCCGGGCTACGAGCAGTACTTC.

This clonotype was detected ten times or more. The chain links TRBV3-1 to TRBJ1-1; D is unclear. Germline CDR1 reads LGHDT; CDR2 reads YNNKEL (reference sequence). V dropped 0 bases and J dropped 6 bases, with 8 bases sitting between them. This CDR3 is 13 amino acids long. The DNA for the CDR3 is TGTGCCAGCAGCCAAGAAGGCGTCTCTGAAGCTTTCTTT. Encoded protein: CASSQEGVSEAFF.

This clonotype appeared many times. The V call is TRBV7-2, the J call TRBJ2-7, with 9 nucleotides matching TRBD2. The CDR3 sequence is 15 residues long. Trimming cost V 5 bases and J 2 bases; bases outside gene matches: 7. Germline CDR1 SGHTA, CDR2 FQGNSA. CDR3 in DNA: TGTGCCAGCAGCACAGCGGGGGGACCGACCTACGAGCAGTACTTC. It specifies CASSTAGGPTYEQYF.

This clonotype showed up many times. J is TRBJ1-4 and V is TRBV12-3 or TRBV12-4; D not certain. This CDR3 comprises 14 residues. V was shortened by 7 bases and J by 7 bases, with 16 bases between the two germline ends. CDR3 nucleotides: TGTGCCAGCACCTCCTGGGTCGGAGGTGAAAAACTGTTTTTT. Its protein is CASTSWVGGEKLFF.

There are many counts of this clonotype. The chain combines TRBV5-1 with TRBJ2-2, with D possibly called TRBD1 or TRBD2 (5 bases each). The CDR3 is 16 amino acids. Germline lookup yields CDR1 SGHRS and CDR2 YFSETQ. The V and J ends lost 4 bases and 1 base respectively, with 14 bases between them. The CDR3 coding sequence is TGCGCCAGCAGCCCACCGGGACGGATGAACACCGGGGAGCTGTTTTTT. Its translation is CASSPPGRMNTGELFF.